The sequence of this T cell receptor (beta chain) was determined in a study of identical twins. General study results and limits: Models underpredicted monozygotic twin sharing of out-of-frame TCR alpha. Excess twin sharing in beta out-of-frame sequences was weaker.

This clonotype was found many times. The antigen is not known. A junction boundary mismatches the germline segment, possibly from a read error. TCRdb used MiXCR to reprocess the 5' RACE reads, holding one entry per CDR3 protein. Here the sample spans about 1.7 million distinct CDR3 sequences, less than 40% being singletons. The clonotype originates from a newborn girl in good health. The material sequenced was cord blood.

CDR3 in DNA: TGTGCCAGCAGCCATCAAGAGACCCAGTACTTC. It yields the protein CASSHQETQYF. The chain has TRBV5-1 and TRBJ2-5; D unclear. The CDR3 loop spans 11 amino acids. Germline assignment: CDR1 SGHRS and CDR2 YFSETQ.